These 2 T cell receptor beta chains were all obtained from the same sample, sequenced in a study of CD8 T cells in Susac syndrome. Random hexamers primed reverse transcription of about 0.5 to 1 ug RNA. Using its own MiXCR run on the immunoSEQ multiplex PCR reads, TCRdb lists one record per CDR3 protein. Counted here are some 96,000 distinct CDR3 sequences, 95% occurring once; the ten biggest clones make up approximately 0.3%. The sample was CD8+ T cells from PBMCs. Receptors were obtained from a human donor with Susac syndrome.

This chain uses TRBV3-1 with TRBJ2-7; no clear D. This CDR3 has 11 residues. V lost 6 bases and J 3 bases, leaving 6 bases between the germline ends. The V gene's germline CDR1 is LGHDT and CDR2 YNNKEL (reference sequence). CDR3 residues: CASRDNYEQYF. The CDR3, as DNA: TGTGCCAGCAGAGACAACTACGAGCAGTACTTC.

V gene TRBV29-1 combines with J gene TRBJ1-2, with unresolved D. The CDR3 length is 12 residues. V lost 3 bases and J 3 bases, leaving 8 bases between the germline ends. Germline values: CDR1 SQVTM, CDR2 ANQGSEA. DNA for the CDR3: TGCAGCGTTGACCCGGGAGACTATGGCTACACCTTC. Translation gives CSVDPGDYGYTF.